This T cell receptor beta chain was captured in a study of beta chain features in type 1 diabetes. Study details: In all, some 100 million sorted cells from all samples were analyzed.

Reverse transcribing all isolated RNA meant expressed TCRB transcripts were sequenced. Clones were sequenced by immunoSEQ multiplex PCR, and TCRdb holds only the in-frame ones, with some missing. The data show about 150,000 clones, around 8% seen once. This clone was picked up a small number of times. Its cognate antigen is unknown. A single heparinised blood sample, averaging approximately 0.12 L, was obtained per donor. Study-wide points: Insertion counts at VDJ junctions were lower in type 1 diabetes patients, who also showed more deletions there.

Per the germline V gene, CDR1 is GTSNPN and CDR2 is SVGIG (reference sequence). CDR3 size: 12 residues. V was pared by 5 bases and J by 5 bases, with 10 bases between. Sequencing was performed on central memory CD4+ T cells from blood. The chain is built from TRBV30 and TRBJ1-5, with a tentative D call TRBD1 (5 bases). This sequence originates from a man younger than 35 in good health. Written as DNA, the CDR3 is TGTGCCTGGGGTGGACAACATCAGCCCCAGCATTTT. It codes for CAWGGQHQPQHF. Full variable domain (outside the CDR3, taken from reference TRBV30 and TRBJ1-5): SQTIHQWPATLVQPVGSPLSLECTVEGTSNPNLYWYRQAAGRGLQLLFYSVGIGQISSEVPQNLSASRPQDRQFILSSKKLLLSDSGFYLCAWGGQHQPQHFGDGTRLSIL.